This T cell receptor beta chain is drawn from a study of cytomegalovirus exposure and HLA in healthy donors. Deletions cut 0 bases from V and 2 bases from J, with 8 bases between. The germline CDR1 and CDR2 sequences are SGHRS and YFSETQ. This CDR3 has 14 amino acids. Amplification used 60 Vbeta primers and 13 Jbeta primers. The method was immunoSEQ multiplex PCR; TCRdb's version includes in-frame clones alone and lacks a portion of them. The sample carries some 110,000 clones, about two thirds recorded once. The chain uses TRBV5-1 and TRBJ1-1; D unclear. This TCR derives from a boy aged 5 to 17 in good health and CMV-seronegative. What was sequenced was PBMCs. CDR3 sequence: CASSLGSVNTEAFF. Written as DNA, the CDR3 is TGCGCCAGCAGCTTGGGGTCAGTTAACACTGAAGCTTTCTTT.